A selection of T cell receptor beta chains follows, all from one sample in a study of blood T cell repertoires in COVID-19. This table comes from immunoSEQ multiplex PCR, and its TCRdb copy is limited to in-frame clones, with some not included. The table records 270,000 or so clones, approximately 90% of them present only once. The sequencing input was peripheral blood. These receptor sequences come from a man in his forties with acute or convalescent COVID-19. CDR3s include the opening cysteine and the closing phenylalanine or tryptophan. D genes are given only for firm matches. Not every row has a clone size; where given, it reads once, few, many or a size class.

J: TRBJ1-1; D: -; V: TRBV15; size: -; DNA: TGTGCCACCAGCAGATCCCACAGTGGCACTGAAGCTTTCTTT; CDR3: CATSRSHSGTEAFF
J: TRBJ2-3; D: -; V: TRBV7-9; size: -; DNA: TGTGCCAGCAGCTTAGTAGCTCTAGCGCCTAGCACAGATACGCAGTATTTT; CDR3: CASSLVALAPSTDTQYF
J: TRBJ1-1; D: -; V: TRBV4-2; size: once; DNA: TGTGCCAGCAGCCGGGCGAGGGGGAGGAACACTGAAGCTTTCTTT; CDR3: CASSRARGRNTEAFF
J: TRBJ1-6; D: -; V: TRBV7-6; size: -; DNA: TGTGCCAGCAGCTTTTCTGGCAGGCCTAATTCACCCCTCCACTTT; CDR3: CASSFSGRPNSPLHF
J: TRBJ1-5; D: -; V: TRBV6-2/TRBV6-3; size: -; DNA: TGTGCCAGCAGTTACGGGCCGTATAGCAATCAGCCCCAGCATTTT; CDR3: CASSYGPYSNQPQHF
J: TRBJ2-3; D: -; V: TRBV2; size: few; DNA: TGTGCCAGCACCAGTGTTAGCACAGATACGCAGTATTTT; CDR3: CASTSVSTDTQYF
J: TRBJ1-1; D: -; V: TRBV7-6; size: -; DNA: TGTGCCAGCAGCTTTCAGGTAAACACTGAAGCTTTCTTT; CDR3: CASSFQVNTEAFF
J: TRBJ1-3; D: -; V: TRBV6-1; size: -; DNA: TGTGCCAGCACTACCACAGGGTACGGAAACACCATATATTTT; CDR3: CASTTTGYGNTIYF
J: TRBJ1-2; D: -; V: TRBV6-5; size: -; DNA: TGTGCCAGCAGAGACGGGAATCGATATGGAGGCTACACCTTC; CDR3: CASRDGNRYGGYTF
J: TRBJ1-5; D: -; V: TRBV6-2/TRBV6-3; size: -; DNA: TGTGCCAGCAGTTGGGCATTTAGCAATCAGCCCCAGCATTTT; CDR3: CASSWAFSNQPQHF
J: TRBJ2-3; D: -; V: TRBV10-1; size: -; DNA: TGCGCCAGCAAAGGGGGGGGCACAGATACGCAGTATTTT; CDR3: CASKGGGTDTQYF
J: TRBJ1-3; D: -; V: TRBV5-6; size: -; DNA: TGTGCCAGCAGCTCGTACTCGGCGGTCTCTGGAAACACCATATATTTT; CDR3: CASSSYSAVSGNTIYF
J: TRBJ2-6; D: -; V: TRBV12-5; size: once; DNA: TGTGCTAGTGGTTTGCCGGTCCAGGGTCCTGGGGCCAACGTCCTGACTTTC; CDR3: CASGLPVQGPGANVLTF
J: TRBJ1-2; D: -; V: TRBV11-2; size: few; DNA: TGTGCCAGCAGCATCAGGGCGGACAGCTATGGCTACACCTTC; CDR3: CASSIRADSYGYTF
J: TRBJ1-2; D: TRBD1; V: TRBV25-1; size: -; DNA: TGTGCCAGCAGTAGACAGGGGGGAGGGGGAGATGGCTACACCTTC; CDR3: CASSRQGGGGDGYTF
J: TRBJ1-2; D: -; V: TRBV2; size: -; DNA: TGTGCCAGCGAATCTGCCCTCGTTGGCACGAACCGGGGTAGTGGCTACACCTTC; CDR3: CASESALVGTNRGSGYTF
J: TRBJ1-3; D: TRBD1; V: TRBV19; size: few; DNA: TGTGCCAGCCTTCCGGGACAGTACGGAAACACCATATATTTT; CDR3: CASLPGQYGNTIYF
J: TRBJ1-5; D: TRBD1; V: TRBV2; size: few; DNA: TGTGCCAGCAGTGGTCGACAGGGTCTCAATCAGCCCCAGCATTTT; CDR3: CASSGRQGLNQPQHF
J: TRBJ1-3; D: -; V: TRBV9; size: -; DNA: TGTGCCAGCAGCGCCGGGAGCTCTGGAAACACCATATATTTT; CDR3: CASSAGSSGNTIYF
J: TRBJ2-1; D: -; V: TRBV5-1; size: -; DNA: TGCGCCAGCAGCTTTAATTCCAATGAGCAGTTCTTC; CDR3: CASSFNSNEQFF
J: TRBJ1-1; D: -; V: TRBV9; size: -; DNA: TGTGCCAGCAGCGTAGGTTCCGGGAAGACTGAAGCTTTCTTT; CDR3: CASSVGSGKTEAFF
J: TRBJ2-5; D: TRBD1; V: TRBV5-1; size: -; DNA: TGCGCCAGCACCCGTGGGACAGGGGGAGAGACCCAGTACTTC; CDR3: CASTRGTGGETQYF
J: TRBJ2-3; D: TRBD1; V: TRBV6-4; size: -; DNA: TGTGCCAGCCTGACAGGGCTATATACGCAGTATTTT; CDR3: CASLTGLYTQYF
J: TRBJ1-4; D: -; V: TRBV5-1; size: once; DNA: TGCGCCAGCAGCCAGGGGACCATAGGAGAAAAACTGTTTTTT; CDR3: CASSQGTIGEKLFF
J: TRBJ2-1; D: -; V: TRBV23-1; size: -; DNA: TGCGCCAGCAGTCAATCAGCGCCAGTTTACAATGAGCAGTTCTTC; CDR3: CASSQSAPVYNEQFF
J: TRBJ2-1; D: -; V: TRBV10-1; size: -; DNA: TGCGCCAGCAGTGAGCGCCAGGAAAATGAGCAGTTCTTC; CDR3: CASSERQENEQFF
J: TRBJ1-4; D: -; V: TRBV6-4; size: -; DNA: TGTGCCAGCAGGCCTTCGTGGGAGCCAACTAATGAAAAACTGTTTTTT; CDR3: CASRPSWEPTNEKLFF
J: TRBJ2-1; D: -; V: TRBV6-5; size: -; DNA: TGTGCCAGCAGGGAGGTCACCTACAATGAGCAGTTCTTC; CDR3: CASREVTYNEQFF
J: TRBJ2-1; D: TRBD1; V: TRBV5-8; size: few; DNA: TGTGCCACCCAGGGGGCCTACAATGAGCAGTTCTTC; CDR3: CATQGAYNEQFF
J: TRBJ1-1; D: -; V: TRBV10-2; size: -; DNA: TGCGCCAGCAGAGACATGAACACTGAAGCTTTCTTT; CDR3: CASRDMNTEAFF
J: TRBJ1-3; D: -; V: TRBV12-3/TRBV12-4; size: -; DNA: TGTGCCAGCAGTTTTGGCGGCCGAAACACCATATATTTT; CDR3: CASSFGGRNTIYF
J: TRBJ1-2; D: -; V: TRBV3-1/TRBV3-2; size: -; DNA: TGTGCCAGCAGCCAAGAAGCCGACAGAAGGTATGGCTACACCTTC; CDR3: CASSQEADRRYGYTF
J: TRBJ1-6; D: TRBD1; V: TRBV4-2; size: -; DNA: TGTGCCAGCAGCGGGATAGGACAGGGCTATAATTCACCCCTCCACTTT; CDR3: CASSGIGQGYNSPLHF
J: TRBJ2-7; D: -; V: TRBV7-2; size: -; DNA: TGTGCCAGCAGCTTAGACAGGTTCAGCTCCTACGAGCAGTACTTC; CDR3: CASSLDRFSSYEQYF
J: TRBJ1-1; D: -; V: TRBV19; size: -; DNA: TGTGCCAGTTCACCGACAGGAAGCGGCACTGAAGCTTTCTTT; CDR3: CASSPTGSGTEAFF
J: TRBJ2-1; D: TRBD1; V: TRBV5-1; size: -; DNA: TGCGCCAGCAGCTTGGTCAGGGGGCTCTACAATGAGCAGTTCTTC; CDR3: CASSLVRGLYNEQFF
J: TRBJ1-4; D: -; V: TRBV19; size: -; DNA: TGTGCCAGTAGTCCTACAGCTTCAACTAATGAAAAACTGTTTTTT; CDR3: CASSPTASTNEKLFF
J: TRBJ2-1; D: -; V: TRBV1; size: -; DNA: TGCACCAGCAGCCATACGAGGCGGAACTCCTACAATGAGCAGTTCTTC; CDR3: CTSSHTRRNSYNEQFF
J: TRBJ2-5; D: -; V: TRBV5-5; size: -; DNA: TGTGCCAGCAGCCTAGGAGCCCAAGAGACCCAGTACTTC; CDR3: CASSLGAQETQYF
J: TRBJ2-1; D: TRBD2; V: TRBV10-1; size: -; DNA: TGCGCCAGCAGTGAGGTCGGTAGCGGGGGGCACAATGAGCAGTTCTTC; CDR3: CASSEVGSGGHNEQFF
J: TRBJ2-7; D: -; V: TRBV5-6; size: -; DNA: TGTGCCAGCAGCTTTCTACCCGACGAGCAGTACTTC; CDR3: CASSFLPDEQYF